This T cell receptor (beta chain) was sequenced for a study of identifying expanded T cells in peripheral blood. Losses at the gene ends were 3 bases for V and 9 bases for J; bases not matched to a gene: 10. This CDR3 region has 14 residues. The germline V gene has CDR1 SGHVS and CDR2 FQNEAQ. Only one count was recorded for this clone. Sequencing used immunoSEQ multiplex PCR; TCRdb keeps in-frame clones, though not all of them. The repertoire has about 82,000 clones, roughly 89% of them found once; the top ten carry roughly 7.3%. This receptor was taken from a person aged 18 to 70 in good health. The specimen sequenced was blood. The chain links TRBV7-8 to TRBJ2-5; TRBD1 agrees at 7 bases. The CDR3 sequence is CASSFPQGRGAQYF. CDR3 in DNA: TGTGCCAGCAGCTTTCCACAGGGGAGAGGGGCCCAGTACTTC.